Listed below are T cell receptor beta chains from one sample, sequenced in a study of radiotherapy plus CTLA-4 blockade in lung cancer. Data came from immunoSEQ multiplex PCR; TCRdb stores just in-frame clones and leaves some out. The profile shows 50,000 to 70,000 clones, about 80% of them singletons. Sequenced here: peripheral blood, sampled from a patient treated with radiotherapy plus ipilimumab. These receptors were taken from a human donor with non-small cell lung cancer who had a partial response to radiotherapy plus ipilimumab. Each CDR3 is given with its conserved first and last residue.

J | V | CDR3
TRBJ2-2 | TRBV2 | CSSSRDTGELFF
TRBJ1-3 | TRBV7-3 | CASSLRGGQGNTIYF
- | TRBV6-1 | CASSEQGEQYF
TRBJ2-5 | TRBV13 | CASSLASTAIQETQYF
TRBJ2-7 | TRBV5-1 | CASSFGTGGYEQYF
TRBJ1-6 | TRBV6-1 | CASRRQDTNNSPLHF
TRBJ2-1 | TRBV7-6 | CASSLDPGQGASSYNEQFF
TRBJ2-5 | TRBV5-1 | CASSLTGLAGLQETQYF
TRBJ1-1 | TRBV29-1 | CSVARDTYTEAFF
TRBJ1-2 | TRBV5-4 | CASAGRAPQLAGYTF
TRBJ1-4 | TRBV5-6 | CASSLGQGQGEKLFF
TRBJ2-2 | TRBV7-9 | CASSISSGGAGELFF
TRBJ2-3 | TRBV4-2 | CASSQEGAGLAGYTQYF
TRBJ2-7 | TRBV15 | CATSPGGTGVHEQYF
TRBJ1-1 | TRBV5-1 | CASRLQGVTEAFF
TRBJ2-1 | TRBV4-2 | CASSPLADRILYNEQFF
TRBJ1-5 | TRBV13 | CASSPGSNQPQHF
TRBJ1-1 | TRBV7-9 | CASSLEDRGNTEAFF
TRBJ1-5 | TRBV27 | CASAWGQAGEPQHF
TRBJ2-3 | TRBV5-6 | CASSFVSVRLSTDTQYF
TRBJ2-7 | TRBV28 | CASTVGQGVSYEQYF
TRBJ2-5 | TRBV5-1 | CASTPEGETQYF
TRBJ2-5 | TRBV6-5 | CASSTGEETQYF
TRBJ2-3 | TRBV29-1 | CSVWQPGGLTDTQYF
TRBJ2-5 | TRBV15 | CATSRVGELGEQYF
TRBJ1-1 | TRBV27 | CASSFEGGGLEAFF
TRBJ2-1 | TRBV5-4 | CASSYSGLGNEQFF
TRBJ1-4 | TRBV2 | CASSVREVAF